This T cell receptor (beta chain) was captured in a study of cytomegalovirus exposure and HLA in healthy donors. Details on this clone: As yet, its antigen is unknown.

Germline CDR1 and CDR2: SSHAT and FNYEAQ (reference sequence). V lost 5 bases and J lost 6; bases outside the gene matches: 9. CDR3 length: 15 amino acids. This PCR relied on a set of 60 Vbeta primers and 13 Jbeta primers. TCRdb's table, derived via immunoSEQ multiplex PCR, lists solely in-frame clones and lacks some. The sample includes 250,000 to 350,000 clones, about four fifths of them seen just once. Regarding the study as a whole: Association of under 20,000 TCR beta sequences with HLA alleles was found at 0.05 false discovery rate in a later analysis. Several top significant clusters appeared, in a later analysis, to be linked to common viral pathogens. In an earlier analysis, most TCR beta V segments were productive about 87% or about 30% of the time.

The origin of this receptor is a girl aged 2-15 years in good health and CMV-seronegative. The chain uses TRBV7-7 and TRBJ2-2, with 7 bases identical to TRBD1. The specimen was PBMCs. The CDR3 DNA follows: TGTGCCAGCAGCCGATTAGACAGGGTTCCCGGGGAGCTGTTTTTT. Protein sequence: CASSRLDRVPGELFF.